These 17 T cell receptor beta chains were all obtained from the same sample, sequenced in a study of T cells in Graves' hyperthyroidism and ophthalmopathy. From RNA transcripts, TCR beta CDR3 regions were amplified. The TCR CDR3 was amplified in a first-round RT-PCR using the HTBI primer set. One entry per CDR3 protein, called by TCRdb with MiXCR from the multiplex PCR reads. This table holds 300,000 to 450,000 distinct CDR3 sequences, approximately 18% found once. The specimen sequenced was blood. The receptors here all came from a man between 18 and 29 years old with Graves' ophthalmopathy.

This chain links TRBV10-2 with TRBJ1-4, with 8 bases fitting TRBD1. Germline CDR1 WSHSY, CDR2 SAAADI. With V trimmed by 6 bases and J by 5 bases, 5 bases remained unmatched. The CDR3 contains 14 residues. The CDR3 reads CASRDRAYNEKLFF. The CDR3, as DNA: TGCGCCAGCAGGGACAGGGCGTACAATGAAAAACTGTTTTTT.

This clonotype was observed a handful of times. J is TRBJ2-7 and V is TRBV12-3 or TRBV12-4; the D gene is possibly TRBD1 (6 bases). The CDR3 spans 13 residues. The V gene lost 4 bases and the J gene lost 4 bases, with 11 bases spanning the gap. This CDR3 reads CASSSNRVYEQYF. For the CDR3, the DNA is TGTGCCAGCAGTTCGAACAGGGTATACGAGCAGTACTTC.

The chain has TRBV6-2 or TRBV6-3 and TRBJ1-2; TRBD1 might be the D (6 bases). Per the germline V gene, CDR1 is MNHEY and CDR2 is SVGEGT. The CDR3 has 15 amino acids. V lost 2 bases and J lost 6, with 16 bases in between. This CDR3 reads CASSYRGVGLDGYTF. CDR3 nucleotides: TGTGCCAGCAGTTACAGGGGGGTAGGTCTCGATGGCTACACCTTC.

This clonotype was observed at least ten times. The CDR3 coding sequence is TGTGCCACTAAGGCACAGGGGGCGCCCCCTCAAGAGACCCAGTACTTC. Translation gives CATKAQGAPPQETQYF. The chain joins TRBV7-8 to TRBJ2-5; 9 bases are a match to TRBD1. J was trimmed by 2 bases and V by 10 bases; bases with no gene match: 14. CDR1 is SGHVS, CDR2 FQNEAQ, per germline. The CDR3 extends over 16 amino acids.

V is TRBV29-1 and J is TRBJ2-7; the match to TRBD1 covers 8 bases. Losses at the gene ends were 4 bases for V and 0 bases for J; bases not matched to a gene: 5. The CDR3 sequence is 14 residues long. Germline lookup yields CDR1 SQVTM and CDR2 ANQGSEA. The CDR3 coding sequence is TGCAGCGTTGCTCCCCAGGGGGCCTCCTACGAGCAGTACTTC. Encoded protein: CSVAPQGASYEQYF.

V gene TRBV2 combines with J gene TRBJ1-6; D gene ambiguous. The germline CDR1 and CDR2 sequences are SNHLY and FYNNEI. The CDR3 covers 14 residues. V lost 3 bases and J 9 bases, leaving 12 bases between the germline ends. CDR3 sequence: CASSEAGEGSPLHF. The CDR3 DNA reads as TGTGCCAGCAGTGAGGCTGGGGAGGGTTCACCCCTCCACTTT.

This clonotype was recorded many times. The chain carries TRBV11-2 and TRBJ1-1; D unresolved. V was trimmed by 2 bases and J by 10 bases, leaving 11 bases between them. Germline V gene lookup returns CDR1 SGHAT and CDR2 FQNNGV. The CDR3 contains 12 residues. This CDR3 is CASSLPFFPAFF. The CDR3 DNA reads as TGTGCCAGCAGCTTACCGTTTTTTCCAGCTTTCTTT.

This clonotype was counted between two and nine times. This chain connects TRBV7-9 to TRBJ1-4; D gene unclear. The CDR3 totals 13 residues. With 1 base removed from V and 8 bases from J, the gap between germline ends came to 8 bases. Germline V gene data show CDR1 as SEHNR and CDR2 as FQNEAQ (reference sequence). CDR3 DNA sequence: TGTGCCAGCAGCTTAGATGGCGGGGAAAAACTGTTTTTT. It encodes CASSLDGGEKLFF.

Points on this clonotype: No conserved phenylalanine or tryptophan is present at the end of the CDR3, so a read error is the likely explanation. The chain uses TRBV12-5 and TRBJ2-3; D remains ambiguous. Deletions cut 3 bases from V and 5 bases from J, with 6 bases between. The CDR3 is 12 residues long. The germline CDR1 and CDR2 sequences are LGHNT and FRNRAP. DNA for the CDR3: TGTGCTAGTGGTTTAGGTGGAGATACGCAGTATTCT. This gives the protein CASGLGGDTQYS.

This clonotype was detected only a few times. The J gene is TRBJ2-3, the V gene TRBV14, with 8 nucleotides matching TRBD2. This CDR3 is built from 17 residues. The junction had 10 bases not matched to a gene; V was cut back by 3 bases and J by 2 bases. CDR1 and CDR2 (germline): SGHDN, FVKESK. CDR3 residues: CASSQNVGTRNTDTQYF. CDR3 in DNA: TGTGCCAGCAGCCAGAATGTCGGGACTAGAAACACAGATACGCAGTATTTT. Full variable domain (rest looked up from reference TRBV14 and TRBJ2-3): EAGVTQFPSHSVIEKGQTVTLRCDPISGHDNLYWYRRVMGKEIKFLLHFVKESKQDESGMPNNRFLAERTGGTYSTLKVQPAELEDSGVYFCASSQNVGTRNTDTQYFGPGTRLTVL.

The sample holds a few counts of this clonotype. The genes are TRBV24-1 and TRBJ2-1; maybe TRBD2 (6 bases). The ends were cut back, 9 bases at V and 12 bases at J, with 14 bases in the middle. The CDR3 is made up of 11 amino acids. Germline V gives CDR1 KGHDR, CDR2 SFDVKD. The chain's CDR3 is CATGDGEVQFF. CDR3 in DNA: TGTGCCACCGGGGATGGGGAGGTGCAGTTCTTC.

This clonotype has a count of ten or more. The chain links TRBV3-1 to TRBJ1-2; possible D gene TRBD1, 6 bases. Trimming removed 1 base at V and 2 bases at J, with 11 bases between. Per the germline V gene, CDR1 is LGHDT and CDR2 is YNNKEL (reference sequence). The length of the CDR3 is 15 residues. CDR3 sequence: CASSQGRGLNYGYTF. CDR3 bases: TGTGCCAGCAGCCAAGGGCGGGGGCTGAACTATGGCTACACCTTC.

This clonotype was seen a single time. V is TRBV7-7 and J is TRBJ1-6; tentative D call: TRBD1 (5 bases). CDR1 and CDR2 from the germline V gene are SSHAT and FNYEAQ (reference sequence). The CDR3 covers 15 residues. The V and J ends lost 6 bases and 0 bases respectively, with 9 bases between them. The CDR3 spells CASRRRGSYNSPLHF. DNA of the CDR3: TGTGCCAGCAGGAGGAGGGGCTCCTATAATTCACCCCTCCACTTT.

V is TRBV7-9 and J is TRBJ2-5; D tentatively reads TRBD1 or TRBD2 (5 bases each). V was trimmed by 5 bases and J by 5 bases, leaving 15 bases between them. This CDR3 region has 14 residues. Germline V gives CDR1 SEHNR, CDR2 FQNEAQ (reference sequence). Here the CDR3 DNA reads TGTGCCAGCAGCGCCAGGGACCCCAGGGAGACCCAGTACTTC. Its translation: CASSARDPRETQYF.

In DNA form, the CDR3 reads TGTGCCAGCAGTGCAGACAGGGACGGGAACACTGAAGCTTTCTTT. Translating it yields CASSADRDGNTEAFF. This sequence joins TRBV2 and TRBJ1-1; 7 bases line up with TRBD1. The CDR3 totals 15 residues. V shed 4 bases, J shed 1 base, and the junction held 6 bases outside the gene matches. The germline V gene has CDR1 SNHLY and CDR2 FYNNEI.

In this sample, this clonotype turned up many times. V is TRBV27 and J is TRBJ2-5, with 7 bases matching TRBD2. The germline gives CDR1 MNHEY, CDR2 SMNVEV (reference sequence). The CDR3 contains 15 residues. V dropped 6 bases and J dropped 4; count of bases not matched to a gene: 11. Here the CDR3 reads CASRALVGRGETQYF. Written as DNA, the CDR3 is TGTGCCAGCAGGGCCCTGGTGGGGAGGGGAGAGACCCAGTACTTC.

This chain joins TRBV6-2 or TRBV6-3 and TRBJ2-2, with TRBD2 matching over 7 bases. CDR1 and CDR2 from the germline V gene are MNHEY and SVGEGT. CDR3 size: 15 residues. With V trimmed by 0 bases and J by 5 bases, 3 bases remained unmatched. CDR3 bases: TGTGCCAGCAGTTACTCAGGGGAGGGAACCGGGGAGCTGTTTTTT. This sequence encodes CASSYSGEGTGELFF.